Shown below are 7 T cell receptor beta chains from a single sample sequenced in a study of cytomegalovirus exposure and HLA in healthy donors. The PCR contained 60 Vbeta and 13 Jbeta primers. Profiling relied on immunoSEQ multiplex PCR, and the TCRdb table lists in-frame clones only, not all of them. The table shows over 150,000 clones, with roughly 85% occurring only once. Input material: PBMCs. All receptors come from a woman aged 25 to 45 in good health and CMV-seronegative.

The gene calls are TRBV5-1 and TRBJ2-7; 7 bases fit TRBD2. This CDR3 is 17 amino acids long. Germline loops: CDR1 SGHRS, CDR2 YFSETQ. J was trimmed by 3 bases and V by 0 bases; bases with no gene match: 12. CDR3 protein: CASSLAGGALGFYEQYF. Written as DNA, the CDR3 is TGCGCCAGCAGCTTGGCGGGAGGCGCCCTGGGTTTCTACGAGCAGTACTTC.

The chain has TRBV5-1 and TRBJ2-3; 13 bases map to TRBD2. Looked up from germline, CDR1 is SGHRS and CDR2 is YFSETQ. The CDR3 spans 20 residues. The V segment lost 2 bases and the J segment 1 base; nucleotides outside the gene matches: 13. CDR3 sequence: CASSFLPRTSGRSRTDTQYF. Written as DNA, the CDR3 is TGCGCCAGCAGCTTTCTTCCACGGACTAGCGGGAGATCGCGCACAGATACGCAGTATTTT.

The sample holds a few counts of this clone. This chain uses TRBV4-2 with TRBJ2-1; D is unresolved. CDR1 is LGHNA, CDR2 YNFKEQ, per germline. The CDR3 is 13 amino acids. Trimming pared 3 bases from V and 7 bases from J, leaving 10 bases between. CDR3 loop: CASSHFPPNEQFF. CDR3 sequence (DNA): TGTGCCAGCAGCCATTTCCCCCCAAATGAGCAGTTCTTC.

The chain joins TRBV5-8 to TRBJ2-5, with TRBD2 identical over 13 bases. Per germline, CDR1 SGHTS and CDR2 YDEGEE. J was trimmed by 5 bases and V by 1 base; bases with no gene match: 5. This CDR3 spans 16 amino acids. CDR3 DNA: TGTGCCAGCAGCTTGCCCGGACTAGCGGGGGAGGAGACCCAGTACTTC. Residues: CASSLPGLAGEETQYF.

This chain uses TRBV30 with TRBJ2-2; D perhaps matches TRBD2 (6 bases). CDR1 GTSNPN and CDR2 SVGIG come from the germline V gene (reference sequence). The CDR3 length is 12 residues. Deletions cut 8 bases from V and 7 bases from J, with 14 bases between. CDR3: CASRWGVGELFF. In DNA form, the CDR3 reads TGTGCCAGCCGTTGGGGGGTCGGGGAGCTGTTTTTT.

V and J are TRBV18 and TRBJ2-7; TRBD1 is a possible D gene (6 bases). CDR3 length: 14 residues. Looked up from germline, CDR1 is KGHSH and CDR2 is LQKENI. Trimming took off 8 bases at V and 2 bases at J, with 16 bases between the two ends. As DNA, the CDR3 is TGTGCCAGCCGGGATACAGGGCAAACCTACGAGCAGTACTTC. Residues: CASRDTGQTYEQYF.

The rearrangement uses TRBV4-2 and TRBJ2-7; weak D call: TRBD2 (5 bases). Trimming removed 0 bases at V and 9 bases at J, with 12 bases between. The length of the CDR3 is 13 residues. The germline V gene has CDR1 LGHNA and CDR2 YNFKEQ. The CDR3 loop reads CASSQEEAAGQYF. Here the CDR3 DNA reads TGTGCCAGCAGCCAAGAGGAGGCGGCGGGGCAGTACTTC.